This TCR beta chain appears in the sequencing data of a study of cytomegalovirus exposure and HLA in healthy donors. It was with 60 Vbeta and 13 Jbeta primers that the PCR ran. Method: immunoSEQ multiplex PCR; TCRdb's copy keeps in-frame clones and lacks some. The repertoire has about 160,000 clones, roughly 80% of them found once; the top ten carry roughly 2%. The CDR3 has 14 amino acids. Per germline, CDR1 SGHNT and CDR2 YYREEE (reference sequence). Trimming cost V 4 bases and J 6 bases; bases outside gene matches: 9. The chain combines TRBV5-4 with TRBJ2-7; 8 nucleotides match TRBD1. The sequence was collected from a female donor in good health and CMV-seronegative. Material for sequencing was PBMCs. CDR3 coding DNA: TGTGCCAGCAGCCTGACAGGGGCCCTGGGCGAGCAGTACTTC. This gives the protein CASSLTGALGEQYF. Drawing the rest from reference TRBV5-4 and TRBJ2-7, the complete variable domain is ETGVTQSPTHLIKTRGQQVTLRCSSQSGHNTVSWYQQALGQGPQFIFQYYREEENGRGNFPPRFSGLQFPNYSSELNVNALELDDSALYLCASSLTGALGEQYFGPGTRLTVT.